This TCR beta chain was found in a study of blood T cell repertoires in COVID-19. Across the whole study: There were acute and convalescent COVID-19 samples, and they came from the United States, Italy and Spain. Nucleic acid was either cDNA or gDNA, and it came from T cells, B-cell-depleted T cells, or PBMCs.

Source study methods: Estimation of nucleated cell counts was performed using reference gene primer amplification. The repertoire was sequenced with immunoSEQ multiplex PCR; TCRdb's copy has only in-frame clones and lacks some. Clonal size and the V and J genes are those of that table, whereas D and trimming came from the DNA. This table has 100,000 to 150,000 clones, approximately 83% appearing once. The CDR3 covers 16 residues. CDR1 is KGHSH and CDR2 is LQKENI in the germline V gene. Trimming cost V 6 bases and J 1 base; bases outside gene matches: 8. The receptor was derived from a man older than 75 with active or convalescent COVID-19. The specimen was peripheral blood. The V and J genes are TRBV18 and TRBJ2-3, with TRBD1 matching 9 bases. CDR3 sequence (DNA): TGTGCCAGCTCCCCCATGACAGGGGGAGGCACAGATACGCAGTATTTT. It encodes CASSPMTGGGTDTQYF.